What follows are 16 T cell receptor beta chains derived from one specimen sequenced in a study of blood T cells in healthy people across ages. The second PCR ran roughly 7 to 12 cycles with a sample-barcoded 5' primer and J-beta primers. TCRdb re-called the 5' RACE reads with MiXCR, one entry per CDR3 protein. The table includes around 800,000 distinct CDR3 sequences, under 30% detected once. The same data also contributed to another study, on T cells of mothers and their children.

The sample taken for sequencing was blood. These receptors all stem from a boy aged 10-17 years in good health.

In its sample, this clonotype was seen many times. The chain couples TRBV27 to TRBJ2-2, with D perhaps TRBD2 (5 bases). This CDR3 has 14 amino acids. The V gene's germline CDR1 is MNHEY and CDR2 SMNVEV (reference sequence). V was trimmed by 3 bases and J by 8 bases, leaving 13 bases between them. The CDR3 DNA sequence: TGTGCCAGCAGTTTGGAGGACCGCGTAGGGGAGCTGTTTTTT. Protein: CASSLEDRVGELFF.

The chain carries TRBV6-5 and TRBJ1-1; D may be TRBD1 (5 bases). The CDR3 loop spans 14 amino acids. Trimming removed 2 bases at V and 4 bases at J, with 11 bases between. Germline V gene lookup returns CDR1 MNHEY and CDR2 SVGAGI. The CDR3 here is CASSYGATGTEAFF. Here the CDR3 DNA reads TGTGCCAGCAGTTACGGGGCGACGGGCACTGAAGCTTTCTTT.

The rearrangement joins TRBV7-9 to TRBJ2-7, with 8 bases matching TRBD1. Trimming removed 6 bases from V and 4 bases from J; junction bases left unmatched: 23. There are 19 residues in the CDR3. From germline, CDR1 is SEHNR and CDR2 FQNEAQ (reference sequence). The CDR3 region is CASSTLSGQGGLNPYEQYF. In DNA form, the CDR3 reads TGTGCCAGCAGTACCTTGTCTGGACAGGGAGGACTGAACCCTTACGAGCAGTACTTC.

The DNA of the CDR3 is TGTGCCAGCAGCTTAGCGCCCGTGGATACGCAGTATTTT. Encoded protein: CASSLAPVDTQYF. The V call is TRBV7-6, the J call TRBJ2-3; D gene ambiguous. In germline, CDR1 is SGHVS, CDR2 FNYEAQ. The CDR3 has 13 amino acids. V gave up 0 bases and J gave up 6 bases, with 7 bases separating them.

This clonotype was counted only a few times. The chain links TRBV20-1 to TRBJ1-2; D might be TRBD1 (5 bases). In germline, CDR1 is DFQATT, CDR2 SNEGSKA (reference sequence). V was pared by 5 bases and J by 1 base, with 14 bases between. This CDR3 is built from 14 residues. CDR3 residues: CSAGGTAFNYGYTF. The CDR3 DNA sequence: TGCAGTGCTGGGGGGACCGCTTTTAACTATGGCTACACCTTC.

A remark on this clonotype: The junction and the germline gene differ at one end; a read error may be behind it. The genes are TRBV7-7 and TRBJ2-1, with TRBD1 identical over 7 bases. The CDR3 has 12 residues. Germline assignment: CDR1 SSHAT and CDR2 FNYEAQ (reference sequence). The CDR3 here is CASSVGGNERFF. The CDR3 nucleotides read TGTGCTAGCAGCGTAGGGGGCAATGAGCGGTTCTTC.

The chain links TRBV29-1 to TRBJ1-1; no clear D. The CDR3 is 13 residues long. The V gene lost 7 bases and the J gene lost 3 bases, with 15 bases spanning the gap. The germline CDR1 and CDR2 sequences are SQVTM and ANQGSEA. The CDR3 bases are TGCAGCGCCCTCAAGTTTATAGACACTGAAGCTTTCTTT. Translated: CSALKFIDTEAFF.

The chain joins TRBV14 to TRBJ2-1, with unresolved D. The CDR3 has 12 residues. Between the trimmed V and J ends, which lost 4 bases and 10 bases, there was a span of 11 bases. CDR1 and CDR2 from the germline V gene are SGHDN and FVKESK. CDR3 amino acids: CASSRRLGEQFF. The CDR3 region has the DNA TGTGCCAGCAGCCGCAGGCTGGGGGAGCAGTTCTTC.

This clonotype was recorded a few times. The rearrangement links TRBV29-1 to TRBJ1-2; possibly TRBD1 for D (6 bases). There are 11 residues in the CDR3. With 6 bases removed from V and 10 bases from J, the gap between germline ends came to 15 bases. Germline V gene data show CDR1 as SQVTM and CDR2 as ANQGSEA. CDR3 in amino acids: CSVDEGEVYTF. Here the CDR3 DNA reads TGCAGCGTGGATGAGGGGGAGGTCTACACCTTC.

V gene TRBV6-5 combines with J gene TRBJ2-5, with D perhaps TRBD1 (6 bases). CDR1 and CDR2 (germline): MNHEY, SVGAGI. The CDR3 consists of 14 residues. Between the trimmed V and J ends, which lost 2 bases and 7 bases, there was a span of 14 bases. The CDR3 reads CASSYLDSPGTQYF. CDR3 nucleotide sequence: TGTGCCAGCAGTTACCTGGACAGCCCAGGGACCCAGTACTTC.

In this sample, this clonotype turned up many times. This sequence joins TRBV29-1 and TRBJ2-5, with TRBD2 matching 8 bases. Germline V gives CDR1 SQVTM, CDR2 ANQGSEA. CDR3 size: 11 residues. The CDR3 sequence is CSVAGQETQYF. CDR3 nucleotide sequence: TGCAGTGTAGCGGGGCAGGAGACCCAGTACTTC.

This clonotype was picked up a small number of times. One end of the junction is discordant with germline, which a read error may explain. V and J are TRBV11-2 and TRBJ2-5; TRBD2 aligns across 7 bases. The CDR3 runs 11 residues. Germline V gene data show CDR1 as SGHAT and CDR2 as FQNNGV. In nucleotides, the CDR3 is TGTGCCAGCCGGGACTATTCTCGTGTCCACTTC. Amino acid sequence: CASRDYSRVHF. The whole variable domain, remainder taken from reference TRBV11-2 and TRBJ2-5, is EAGVAQSPRYKIIEKRQSVAFWCNPISGHATLYWYQQILGQGPKLLIQFQNNGVVDDSQLPKDRFSAERLKGVDSTLKIQPAKLEDSAVYLCASRDYSRVHFGPGTRLLVL.

The rearrangement joins TRBV30 to TRBJ2-4, with D possibly TRBD2 on 7 matching bases. CDR3 length equals 14 residues. Between the trimmed V and J ends, which lost 8 bases and 4 bases, there was a span of 18 bases. The germline CDR1 and CDR2 sequences are GTSNPN and SVGIG (reference sequence). The CDR3, as DNA: TGTGCCGTCTCGGGTGGGGGGGCGAAAAACATTCAGTACTTC. It codes for CAVSGGGAKNIQYF.

Here the CDR3 DNA reads TGCGCCAGCAGCCACTCCGGGGTACTCAAAGAGACCCAGTACTTC. Translation gives CASSHSGVLKETQYF. The chain combines TRBV4-1 with TRBJ2-1, with TRBD2 as a possible D gene (5 bases). The J call is uncertain, as TRBJ2-5 better fits the DNA end. Germline-derived CDR1 and CDR2 are MGHRA and YSYEKL. This CDR3 region has 15 residues.

The chain links TRBV11-1 to TRBJ2-7; TRBD1 matches at 9 bases. CDR1 SGHAT and CDR2 FQDESV come from the germline V gene (reference sequence). The CDR3 runs 13 residues. V lost 6 bases to trimming and J lost 8 bases; unmatched junction nucleotides: 8. The CDR3 region is CASRPTGGAQQYF. The CDR3 DNA sequence: TGTGCCAGCAGGCCTACAGGGGGCGCACAGCAGTACTTC. Full variable domain (remainder filled in from reference TRBV11-1 and TRBJ2-7): EAEVAQSPRYKITEKSQAVAFWCDPISGHATLYWYRQILGQGPELLVQFQDESVVDDSQLPKDRFSAERLKGVDSTLKIQPAELGDSAMYLCASRPTGGAQQYFGPGTRLTVT.

This clonotype was detected only a few times. The chain carries TRBV5-1 and TRBJ2-4; unclear D gene. In germline, CDR1 is SGHRS, CDR2 YFSETQ. The CDR3 covers 16 residues. With 1 base removed from V and 7 bases from J, the gap between germline ends came to 18 bases. Here the CDR3 DNA reads TGCGCCAGCAGCTTGCGAGGTTCCGCGGACGGGAACATTCAGTACTTC. This translates into CASSLRGSADGNIQYF. Variable domain in full (rest from reference TRBV5-1 and TRBJ2-4): KAGVTQTPRYLIKTRGQQVTLSCSPISGHRSVSWYQQTPGQGLQFLFEYFSETQRNKGNFPGRFSGRQFSNSRSEMNVSTLELGDSALYLCASSLRGSADGNIQYFGAGTRLSVL.